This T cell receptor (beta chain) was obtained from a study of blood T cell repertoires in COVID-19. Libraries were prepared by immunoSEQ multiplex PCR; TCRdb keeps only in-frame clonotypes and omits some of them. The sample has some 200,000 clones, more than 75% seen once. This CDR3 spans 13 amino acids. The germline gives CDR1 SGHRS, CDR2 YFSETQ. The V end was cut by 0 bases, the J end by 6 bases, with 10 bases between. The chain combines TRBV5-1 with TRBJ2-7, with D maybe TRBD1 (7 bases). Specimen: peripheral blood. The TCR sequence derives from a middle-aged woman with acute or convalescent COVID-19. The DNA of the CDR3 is TGCGCCAGCAGCTTGGGTCAGGGGGGCGAGCAGTACTTC. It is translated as CASSLGQGGEQYF.